The rows below give T cell receptor beta chains drawn from one sample of a study of T cells in localized non-small cell lung cancer. TCRdb's table, derived via immunoSEQ multiplex PCR, lists solely in-frame clones and lacks some. The table includes approximately 14,000 clones, more than 65% detected once. The specimen was peripheral blood, collected before any cancer treatment. These receptor sequences come from a female donor at least 60 years old with stage I squamous cell lung carcinoma. CDR3s include the opening cysteine and the closing phenylalanine or tryptophan. A D gene is named only where the DNA matches it firmly. Clone size appears in some rows only: once, few, many, or a class for an expanded clone.

D gene: TRBD1; clone size: NA; J gene: TRBJ1-6; V gene: TRBV25-1; CDR3 DNA: TGTGCCAGCAGTGACGACAGGGGTCATTCACCCCTCCACTTT; CDR3 protein: CASSDDRGHSPLHF
D gene: NA; clone size: NA; J gene: TRBJ1-5; V gene: TRBV18; CDR3 DNA: TGTGCCAGCTCACCGCAGGGAGGGAATCAGCCCCAGCATTTT; CDR3 protein: CASSPQGGNQPQHF
D gene: TRBD1; clone size: NA; J gene: TRBJ2-3; V gene: TRBV5-6; CDR3 DNA: TGTGCCAGCAGCACACAGGGGAGAGATACGCAGTATTTT; CDR3 protein: CASSTQGRDTQYF
D gene: NA; clone size: once; J gene: TRBJ2-5; V gene: TRBV30; CDR3 DNA: TGTGCCTGGAGTGTAGGGGTTTCGACTGAGACCCAGTACTTC; CDR3 protein: CAWSVGVSTETQYF
D gene: NA; clone size: NA; J gene: TRBJ2-7; V gene: TRBV5-1; CDR3 DNA: TGCGCCAGCAGCCCCAGGGGCCCCTCCTACGAGCAGTACTTC; CDR3 protein: CASSPRGPSYEQYF
D gene: TRBD1; clone size: NA; J gene: TRBJ1-1; V gene: TRBV30; CDR3 DNA: TGTGCCTGCGAGACAGGGGACACTGAAGCTTTCTTT; CDR3 protein: CACETGDTEAFF
D gene: TRBD1; clone size: NA; J gene: TRBJ1-3; V gene: TRBV7-2; CDR3 DNA: TGTGCCAGCAGCCCCGGGACAGTGGGAAACACCATATATTTT; CDR3 protein: CASSPGTVGNTIYF
D gene: NA; clone size: once; J gene: TRBJ2-7; V gene: TRBV7-8; CDR3 DNA: TGTGCCAGCAGCTTAGGTTCTCCCTACGAGCAGTACTTC; CDR3 protein: CASSLGSPYEQYF
D gene: NA; clone size: NA; J gene: TRBJ2-3; V gene: TRBV2; CDR3 DNA: TGTGCCAGCAGTGGTTCCTGGAGGACGCAGTATTTT; CDR3 protein: CASSGSWRTQYF
D gene: NA; clone size: NA; J gene: TRBJ1-1; V gene: TRBV4-3; CDR3 DNA: TGCGCCAGCAGCCAAGCCCCCGGAACTGAAGCTTTCTTT; CDR3 protein: CASSQAPGTEAFF
D gene: NA; clone size: NA; J gene: TRBJ1-5; V gene: TRBV5-1; CDR3 DNA: TGCGCCAGCAGCCTTAACAGGGACCAGCCCCAGCATTTT; CDR3 protein: CASSLNRDQPQHF
D gene: TRBD1; clone size: NA; J gene: TRBJ2-7; V gene: TRBV6-1; CDR3 DNA: TGTGCCAGCAGAGCAAACCGGGACAGGGGTTACGAGCAGTACTTC; CDR3 protein: CASRANRDRGYEQYF
D gene: TRBD1; clone size: NA; J gene: TRBJ2-6; V gene: TRBV11-3; CDR3 DNA: TGTGCCAGCAGCTTGGGGACAGGGGGCGGTGGGGCCAACGTCCTGACTTTC; CDR3 protein: CASSLGTGGGGANVLTF
D gene: NA; clone size: NA; J gene: TRBJ2-5; V gene: TRBV7-9; CDR3 DNA: TGTGCCAGCAGCTTAGAGACCCAGTACTTC; CDR3 protein: CASSLETQYF
D gene: TRBD1; clone size: once; J gene: TRBJ1-1; V gene: TRBV5-5; CDR3 DNA: TGTGCCAGCAGCGAACAGGGGGGCACTGAAGCTTTCTTT; CDR3 protein: CASSEQGGTEAFF
D gene: TRBD1; clone size: NA; J gene: TRBJ2-5; V gene: TRBV5-1; CDR3 DNA: TGCGCCAGCAGCTTGGGTACAGGGGGCATAGAGACCCAGTACTTC; CDR3 protein: CASSLGTGGIETQYF
D gene: TRBD2; clone size: NA; J gene: TRBJ2-7; V gene: TRBV5-1; CDR3 DNA: TGCGCCAGCAGCTTGGGCGGGGGGTCGCCCTACGAGCAGTACTTC; CDR3 protein: CASSLGGGSPYEQYF
D gene: NA; clone size: once; J gene: TRBJ1-1; V gene: TRBV18; CDR3 DNA: TGTGCCAGCTCACCAGAGTCGATAGGCCGTGAAGCTTTCTTT; CDR3 protein: CASSPESIGREAFF
D gene: TRBD1; clone size: NA; J gene: TRBJ1-4; V gene: TRBV5-6; CDR3 DNA: TGTGCCAGCAGCTTAAAGGGGGCTGGTGAAAAACTGTTTTTT; CDR3 protein: CASSLKGAGEKLFF
D gene: TRBD2; clone size: NA; J gene: TRBJ2-2; V gene: TRBV9; CDR3 DNA: TGTGCCAGCAGCTCCCGGGGGGGCCGAACCGGGGAGCTGTTTTTT; CDR3 protein: CASSSRGGRTGELFF
D gene: NA; clone size: NA; J gene: TRBJ1-5; V gene: TRBV27; CDR3 DNA: TGTGCCAGCAGTTTAAGAGGGCAAAATAGCAATCAGCCCCAGCATTTT; CDR3 protein: CASSLRGQNSNQPQHF
D gene: NA; clone size: NA; J gene: TRBJ1-1; V gene: TRBV9; CDR3 DNA: TGTGCCAGCAGCGTAGGGGGGCCTGGTACTGAAGCTTTCTTT; CDR3 protein: CASSVGGPGTEAFF
D gene: NA; clone size: NA; J gene: TRBJ2-1; V gene: TRBV15; CDR3 DNA: TGTGCCACCAGCCTGAATGGGTGGGATGAGCAGTTCTTC; CDR3 protein: CATSLNGWDEQFF
D gene: TRBD2; clone size: NA; J gene: TRBJ2-3; V gene: TRBV12-5; CDR3 DNA: TGTGCTTCCCACGCGGGGGGGATAAACACAGATACGCAGTATTTT; CDR3 protein: CASHAGGINTDTQYF
D gene: TRBD1; clone size: NA; J gene: TRBJ1-1; V gene: TRBV5-1; CDR3 DNA: TGCGCCAGCAGCTTTTCGGGACAGGGGCTCACTGAAGCTTTCTTT; CDR3 protein: CASSFSGQGLTEAFF
D gene: TRBD1; clone size: NA; J gene: TRBJ1-6; V gene: TRBV2; CDR3 DNA: TGTGCCAGCAGTCCGGGACAGGGAGCTTTCCAATCACCCCTCCACTTT; CDR3 protein: CASSPGQGAFQSPLHF